The source of this TCR beta chain is a study of T-cell reconstitution after alpha-beta-depleted transplantation in children (dated by TCRdb to 2015 to 2016). Some background on the complete study: T-cell immune reconstitution after TCRalphabeta/CD19-depleted allogeneic hematopoietic cell transplantation in children was quantitatively tracked in the study by means of TCR repertoire profiling. Here is what the overall study found, with its caveats: The apparently early alphabetaT-cell count recovery about two months after transplant was reportedly dependent on only several hundred rapidly expanded clones derived from non-depleted graft cells. In some patients, the high TCRbeta diversity seen at day 60 was put down to recipient T cells and intrathymic progenitors that had survived conditioning. The frequencies of hyperexpanded clones fell over the following months, and after one year, T-cell counts and TCRbeta diversity were mostly attributed to newly produced T cells.

Library prep was done by PCR. The instrument given in TCRdb is Illumina HiSeq 2500. To normalize quantification of the TCRbeta repertoire, the TCR libraries were built with molecular barcoding that relied on unique molecular identifiers. In-frame beta chains were kept once TCRdb had trimmed the public reads at Q25 with fastp and called clones with MiXCR. Records with the same CDR3 protein are collapsed into one entry carrying the most frequent genes and DNA. Present in this sample are approximately 500,000 distinct CDR3 sequences, over 9.5% of which were seen just once. 2% to 2.5% of the sample rests with the top ten. Taken from the germline V gene, the CDR1 and CDR2 loops are SGHRS and YFSETQ. Trimming takes 1 base from V and 1 base from J, and the germline ends sit 12 bases apart. The CDR3, from cysteine to phenylalanine, totals 15 residues. Here the CDR3 DNA is all that survives: 45 bases in frame from base 1.

This clonotype was picked up many times. No antigen is known for it. No qualities accompany the bases; no much larger clone lies one base away. This specimen's treatment or condition label, per the study, means: allogeneic hematopoietic cell transplantation with graft depleted of TCRalphabeta T cells and CD19 B cells. TCRalphabeta/CD19-depleted allogeneic hematopoietic cell grafts were given to the transplant recipients, all of whom were children. This sequence originates from a child aged 2 to 10 with inherited bone marrow failure, due to receive a stem cell transplant. The chain is made from TRBV5-1 and TRBJ2-7; no D gene is confidently identified. Material: PBMCs, obtained before TCRalphabeta/CD19-depleted stem cell transplant. The nucleotide sequence is given as TGCGCCAGCAGCTTGACCTGGAAGGGATCCTACGAGCAGTACTTC. Its amino acids are CASSLTWKGSYEQYF.